This T cell receptor beta chain was obtained from a study of neoadjuvant nivolumab and ipilimumab in lung cancer. General study findings and limits: From pretherapy to surgery, tumor richness and clonality rose with dual therapy. A small number of samples were TCR sequenced. Blood richness before therapy tracked richness in tumors resected after neoadjuvant therapy.

Germline V CDR1 and CDR2: SEHNR, FQNEAQ (reference sequence). CDR3 length equals 14 residues. The ends were cut back, 0 bases at V and 3 bases at J, with 9 bases in the middle. The repertoire was sequenced with immunoSEQ multiplex PCR; TCRdb's copy has only in-frame clones and lacks some. The table lists tens of thousands of clones, 90% of them singletons. As for this clone: Its specificity is unknown.

Sequences were derived from peripheral blood, sampled after neoadjuvant nivolumab, alone or with ipilimumab, at or shortly before surgery. The chain joins TRBV7-9 to TRBJ2-7; D uncertain. This sequence originates from an adult with non-small cell lung cancer. The CDR3 bases are TGTGCCAGCAGCTTAGCAGGGTGGGGCTACGAGCAGTACTTC. This encodes CASSLAGWGYEQYF. The full variable domain, completed using reference TRBV7-9 and TRBJ2-7, is DTGVSQNPRHKITKRGQNVTFRCDPISEHNRLYWYRQTLGQGPEFLTYFQNEAQLEKSRLLSDRFSAERPKGSFSTLEIQRTEQGDSAMYLCASSLAGWGYEQYFGPGTRLTVT.